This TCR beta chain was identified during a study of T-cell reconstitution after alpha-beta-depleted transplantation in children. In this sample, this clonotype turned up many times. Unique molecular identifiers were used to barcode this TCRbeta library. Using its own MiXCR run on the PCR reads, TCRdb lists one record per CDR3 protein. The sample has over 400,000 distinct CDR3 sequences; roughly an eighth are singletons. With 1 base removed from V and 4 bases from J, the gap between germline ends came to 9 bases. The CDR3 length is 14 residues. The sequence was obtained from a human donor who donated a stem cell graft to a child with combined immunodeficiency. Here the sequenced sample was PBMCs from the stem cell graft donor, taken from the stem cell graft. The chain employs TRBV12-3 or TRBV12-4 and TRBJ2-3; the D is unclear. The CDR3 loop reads CASSLGRLSDTQYF. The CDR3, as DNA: TGTGCCAGCAGTTTAGGGCGGCTCTCAGATACGCAGTATTTT.